This T cell receptor (beta chain) was retrieved from a study of PD-L1 blockade in urothelial cancer. Assay used: immunoSEQ multiplex PCR; TCRdb lists only in-frame clones, some missing. In the table there are roughly 30,000 clones, about 89% of which are singletons. Time point described: peripheral blood 6 weeks after treatment start. This CDR3 comprises 11 residues. The germline gives CDR1 MNHNS, CDR2 SASEGT. Trimming pared 7 bases from V and 6 bases from J, leaving 6 bases between. The clonotype was recovered from a man aged 80 or over with urothelial cancer. The sample was PBMCs, taken around atezolizumab (anti-PD-L1) treatment. The rearrangement joins TRBV6-1 to TRBJ2-2; D ambiguous. The CDR3 sequence is CASKIAGELFF. CDR3 bases: TGTGCCAGCAAGATAGCCGGGGAGCTGTTTTTT.